These 23 T cell receptor beta chains came from one sample sequenced in a study of cytotoxic CD8 clonotypes in ibrutinib-treated CLL. Clones were read by immunoSEQ multiplex PCR, and TCRdb kept only the in-frame ones, dropping some. The table records about 50,000 clones, over 65% of them present only once. The starting material was PBMCs, obtained after 24 months of ibrutinib treatment. The receptor source for this set is a human donor with chronic lymphocytic leukemia.

V and J are TRBV28 and TRBJ2-3; D is ambiguous. Germline V gives CDR1 MDHEN, CDR2 SYDVKM. V was clipped by 1 base and J by 0 bases, with 5 bases between them. The CDR3 has 14 amino acids. DNA for the CDR3: TGTGCCAGCAGTTTATCTTTTAGCACAGATACGCAGTATTTT. Translation gives CASSLSFSTDTQYF.

This clone turned up a few times. The CDR3 DNA follows: TGTGCCAGCAGCTTAGCCACAGGGCCCGAGCAGTACTTC. This sequence encodes CASSLATGPEQYF. This chain joins TRBV7-9 and TRBJ2-7; D might be TRBD1 (6 bases). Germline V gene data show CDR1 as SEHNR and CDR2 as FQNEAQ (reference sequence). V lost 0 bases and J 6 bases, leaving 9 bases between the germline ends. This CDR3 is built from 13 residues.

This clone was picked up one time. The CDR3 here is CASSHAEMGYGYTF. CDR3 bases: TGTGCCAGCAGTCACGCCGAGATGGGCTATGGCTACACCTTC. The rearrangement links TRBV6-6 to TRBJ1-2, with D unresolved. The CDR3 loop spans 14 amino acids. Germline V gene sequence: CDR1 MNHNY, CDR2 SVGAGI (reference sequence). V was shortened by 5 bases and J by 4 bases, with 14 bases between the two germline ends.

This clone was observed a handful of times. V is TRBV27 and J is TRBJ1-3, with 7 bases lining up with TRBD1. Trimming at V came to 6 bases and at J to 2 bases, leaving 1 base not matched to a gene. Germline-derived CDR1 and CDR2 are MNHEY and SMNVEV (reference sequence). This CDR3 comprises 13 residues. The CDR3 is CASRGTAGNTIYF. The CDR3 nucleotides are TGTGCCAGCAGAGGGACAGCTGGAAACACCATATATTTT.

The chain uses TRBV5-1 and TRBJ2-7, with TRBD2 matching 8 bases. This CDR3 region has 13 residues. V shed 0 bases, J shed 6 bases, and the junction held 2 bases outside the gene matches. The germline gives CDR1 SGHRS, CDR2 YFSETQ. The CDR3 DNA reads TGCGCCAGCAGCTTGGGACTAGCGTCCGAGCAGTACTTC. This gives the protein CASSLGLASEQYF.

V is TRBV6-5 and J is TRBJ2-7; no definite D call. The germline V and J ends were trimmed by 6 bases and 0 bases, with 9 bases remaining between them. Germline V gene data show CDR1 as MNHEY and CDR2 as SVGAGI. The CDR3 has 13 residues. The chain's CDR3 is CASSRANSYEQYF. CDR3 DNA: TGTGCCAGCAGCCGAGCTAACTCCTACGAGCAGTACTTC.

The chain links TRBV7-8 to TRBJ2-7; D is uncertain. From germline, CDR1 is SGHVS and CDR2 FQNEAQ. V was clipped by 0 bases and J by 1 base, with 7 bases between them. This CDR3 spans 14 amino acids. The CDR3 region has the DNA TGTGCCAGCAGCTTAGCGGAACTTTCCTACGAGCAGTACTTC. It specifies CASSLAELSYEQYF.

The genes are TRBV2 and TRBJ1-5; no definite D call. The CDR3 sequence is 14 residues long. CDR1 is SNHLY and CDR2 is FYNNEI in the germline V gene. V dropped 6 bases and J dropped 0 bases, with 9 bases sitting between them. The CDR3 spells CASRDVYSNQPQHF. In DNA, the CDR3 is TGTGCCAGCAGGGACGTTTATAGCAATCAGCCCCAGCATTTT. The full variable domain, rest sourced from reference TRBV2 and TRBJ1-5, is EPEVTQTPSHQVTQMGQEVILRCVPISNHLYFYWYRQILGQKVEFLVSFYNNEISEKSEIFDDQFSVERPDGSNFTLKIRSTKLEDSAMYFCASRDVYSNQPQHFGDGTRLSIL.

The chain is built from TRBV4-1 and TRBJ1-4; maybe TRBD1 (5 bases). Germline assignment: CDR1 MGHRA and CDR2 YSYEKL. The CDR3 runs 15 residues. Trimming pared 4 bases from V and 7 bases from J, leaving 16 bases between. CDR3 in amino acids: CASSRGGDLSEKLFF. The CDR3 bases are TGCGCCAGCAGCCGTGGGGGGGATTTAAGTGAAAAACTGTTTTTT.

A single count supports this clone. This sequence joins TRBV7-9 and TRBJ1-4; D might be TRBD1 (5 bases). Germline assignment: CDR1 SEHNR and CDR2 FQNEAQ (reference sequence). The CDR3 has 14 residues. V was cut by 2 bases and J by 5 bases, with 9 bases left in between. Here the CDR3 DNA reads TGTGCCAGCAGCTTAAGGCAGGGCAATGAAAAACTGTTTTTT. It yields the protein CASSLRQGNEKLFF.

Only one count was recorded for this clone. This rearrangement joins TRBV27 to TRBJ1-5, with unresolved D. This CDR3 comprises 13 residues. In germline, CDR1 is MNHEY, CDR2 SMNVEV (reference sequence). The ends were cut back, 3 bases at V and 0 bases at J, with 3 bases in the middle. CDR3: CASSFSSNQPQHF. Here the CDR3 DNA reads TGTGCCAGCAGTTTCAGTAGCAATCAGCCCCAGCATTTT.

This chain connects TRBV28 to TRBJ2-3; TRBD2 is a possible D gene (5 bases). Germline CDR1 reads MDHEN; CDR2 reads SYDVKM. The CDR3 is made up of 13 amino acids. With 6 bases removed from V and 5 bases from J, the gap between germline ends came to 12 bases. The CDR3 nucleotides are TGTGCCAGCAGCTTAGCGATCGAAGATACGCAGTATTTT. Amino acid sequence: CASSLAIEDTQYF.

This clone was counted only a few times. V is TRBV7-2 and J is TRBJ2-7; 7 bases line up with TRBD2. The germline V gene has CDR1 SGHTA and CDR2 FQGNSA. J gave up 6 bases and V 1 base, and 6 bases lay outside the gene matches. The CDR3 has 14 residues. The CDR3 region is CASSLELAMGEQYF. CDR3 coding DNA: TGTGCCAGCAGCTTAGAACTAGCGATGGGCGAGCAGTACTTC.

This clone was seen once. This chain connects TRBV19 to TRBJ1-3, with D unresolved. The ends were cut back, 4 bases at V and 7 bases at J, with 14 bases in the middle. CDR3 length equals 14 residues. Germline CDR1 LNHDA, CDR2 SQIVND (reference sequence). CDR3 in DNA: TGTGCCAGTAGTAGAGAAGCCCAAGCGAACACCATATATTTT. Translating it yields CASSREAQANTIYF.

The chain uses TRBV7-3 and TRBJ2-7; D perhaps matches TRBD2 (6 bases). V lost 3 bases, J lost 5 bases, and 17 bases lay in between. The CDR3 runs 15 residues. CDR1 is SGHTA, CDR2 FQGTGA, per germline. In DNA form, the CDR3 reads TGTGCCAGCAGCTTGTCGGGAGCGGCTTTCCACGAGCAGTACTTC. It translates to CASSLSGAAFHEQYF. Using reference TRBV7-3 and TRBJ2-7 for the parts outside the CDR3, the full variable domain is GAGVSQTPSNKVTEKGKYVELRCDPISGHTALYWYRQSLGQGPEFLIYFQGTGAADDSGLPNDRFFAVRPEGSVSTLKIQRTERGDSAVYLCASSLSGAAFHEQYFGPGTRLTVT.

The gene calls are TRBV19 and TRBJ1-5; tentative D call: TRBD1 (5 bases). V was shortened by 3 bases and J by 6 bases, with 15 bases between the two germline ends. Germline V CDR1 and CDR2: LNHDA, SQIVND (reference sequence). The CDR3 totals 15 residues. CDR3 in amino acids: CASSIGREGSQPQHF. The CDR3 nucleotides are TGTGCCAGTAGTATCGGAAGGGAGGGGAGTCAGCCCCAGCATTTT. The variable domain in full, with the rest retrieved from reference TRBV19 and TRBJ1-5, is DGGITQSPKYLFRKEGQNVTLSCEQNLNHDAMYWYRQDPGQGLRLIYYSQIVNDFQKGDIAEGYSVSREKKESFPLTVTSAQKNPTAFYLCASSIGREGSQPQHFGDGTRLSIL.

The chain couples TRBV25-1 to TRBJ2-1; D is possibly TRBD1 or TRBD2 (5 bases each). The CDR3 length is 12 residues. Germline CDR1 reads MGHDK; CDR2 reads SYGVNS. The ends were cut back, 7 bases at V and 3 bases at J, with 7 bases in the middle. In DNA, the CDR3 is TGTGCCAGCACGAGGGGCTACAATGAGCAGTTCTTC. Translated: CASTRGYNEQFF.

CDR3 nucleotide sequence: TGTGCCAGCAGCTTAGTAATGAGCGGGCAAGAGACCCAGTACTTC. Translated, it gives CASSLVMSGQETQYF. The rearrangement joins TRBV7-9 to TRBJ2-5; tentatively, D is TRBD2 (6 bases). Germline lookup yields CDR1 SEHNR and CDR2 FQNEAQ (reference sequence). V lost 1 base and J lost 2, with 11 bases in between. The CDR3 totals 15 residues. The variable domain in full, completed from reference TRBV7-9 and TRBJ2-5, reads DTGVSQNPRHKITKRGQNVTFRCDPISEHNRLYWYRQTLGQGPEFLTYFQNEAQLEKSRLLSDRFSAERPKGSFSTLEIQRTEQGDSAMYLCASSLVMSGQETQYFGPGTRLLVL.

This CDR3 reads CASSPGLAGPNQYYEQYF. CDR3 in DNA: TGTGCCAGCAGCCCCGGACTAGCGGGACCCAATCAATACTACGAGCAGTACTTC. This chain links TRBV7-2 with TRBJ2-7, with TRBD2 matching over 12 bases. V trimming: 5 bases; J trimming: 3 bases; junction bases outside the gene matches: 14. CDR1 and CDR2 (germline): SGHTA, FQGNSA. This CDR3 is built from 18 residues. The whole variable domain, remainder taken from reference TRBV7-2 and TRBJ2-7, is GAGVSQSPSNKVTEKGKDVELRCDPISGHTALYWYRQSLGQGLEFLIYFQGNSAPDKSGLPSDRFSAERTGGSVSTLTIQRTQQEDSAVYLCASSPGLAGPNQYYEQYFGPGTRLTVT.

This clone was recorded a few times. The chain is built from TRBV5-4 and TRBJ1-3, with D hard to call. The germline V gene has CDR1 SGHNT and CDR2 YYREEE (reference sequence). V lost 4 bases and J 0 bases, leaving 17 bases between the germline ends. CDR3 size: 17 residues. CDR3 amino acids: CASSPNADSNSGNTIYF. For the CDR3, the DNA is TGTGCCAGCAGCCCTAATGCGGACTCAAACTCTGGAAACACCATATATTTT. The variable domain in full, with the rest retrieved from reference TRBV5-4 and TRBJ1-3, is ETGVTQSPTHLIKTRGQQVTLRCSSQSGHNTVSWYQQALGQGPQFIFQYYREEENGRGNFPPRFSGLQFPNYSSELNVNALELDDSALYLCASSPNADSNSGNTIYFGEGSWLTVV.

The V and J genes are TRBV29-1 and TRBJ2-7; 10 nucleotides match TRBD2. Looked up from germline, CDR1 is SQVTM and CDR2 is ANQGSEA. Unmatched junction bases numbered 10, after V lost 4 bases and J lost 4 bases. The CDR3 runs to 15 residues. The CDR3 loop reads CSVAQGLAGAYEQYF. CDR3 in DNA: TGCAGCGTTGCCCAGGGGCTAGCGGGAGCGTACGAGCAGTACTTC.

This chain joins TRBV6-1 and TRBJ1-2; D is unclear. Trimming took 2 bases from V and 4 from J, leaving 5 bases between them. Germline assignment: CDR1 MNHNS and CDR2 SASEGT. The CDR3 has 12 residues. The chain's CDR3 is CASSEWGYGYTF. CDR3 nucleotide sequence: TGTGCCAGCAGTGAATGGGGCTATGGCTACACCTTC.

The genes are TRBV9 and TRBJ2-1, with TRBD2 matching over 8 bases. The CDR3 contains 15 residues. Germline V lookup: CDR1 SGDLS, CDR2 YYNGEE. Trimming removed 3 bases from V and 1 base from J; junction bases left unmatched: 3. For the CDR3, the DNA is TGTGCCAGCAGCGGAAGCGGGAGTTCCTACAATGAGCAGTTCTTC. Translation gives CASSGSGSSYNEQFF.